What follows are 5 T cell receptor beta chains derived from one specimen sequenced in a study of T-cell reconstitution after alpha-beta-depleted transplantation in children. Preparation of the TCRbeta library involved a method that used unique molecular identifiers. A single record per CDR3 protein comes from TCRdb applying MiXCR to the PCR reads. The table records hundreds of thousands of distinct CDR3 sequences, 10% to 15% of them present only once. The sample was PBMCs, taken before TCRalphabeta/CD19-depleted stem cell transplant. These TCRs come from a girl aged 2 to 9 with congenital amegakaryocytic thrombocytopenia, due to receive a stem cell transplant.

This clonotype came up many times. This chain connects TRBV29-1 to TRBJ2-7, with TRBD2 identical over 10 bases. With 5 bases clipped from V and 5 bases from J, the junction kept 9 bases outside the gene matches. The CDR3 sequence is 14 residues long. Germline CDR1 is SQVTM and CDR2 is ANQGSEA. The CDR3 coding sequence is TGCAGCGTTTTAGGACTAGCGGCCTTTGACGAGCAGTACTTC. This codes for CSVLGLAAFDEQYF.

This clonotype was counted ten times or more. The chain links TRBV12-5 to TRBJ2-1; D is ambiguous. Germline V gene lookup returns CDR1 LGHNT and CDR2 FRNRAP. Trimming took 1 base from V and 4 from J, leaving 11 bases between them. CDR3 length: 15 amino acids. The CDR3 sequence: CASGLDTAGYNEQFF. The CDR3 bases are TGTGCTAGTGGTTTGGATACCGCTGGGTACAATGAGCAGTTCTTC.

Many counts were recorded for this clonotype. This chain uses TRBV27 with TRBJ2-1; 8 bases match TRBD1. This CDR3 is 15 amino acids long. With 4 bases clipped from V and 2 bases from J, the junction kept 4 bases outside the gene matches. Germline V gives CDR1 MNHEY, CDR2 SMNVEV (reference sequence). This CDR3 reads CASSSQGVTYNEQFF. Written as DNA, the CDR3 is TGTGCCAGCAGTTCACAGGGGGTCACCTACAATGAGCAGTTCTTC.

V is TRBV7-9 and J is TRBJ2-1; 11 nucleotides line up with TRBD2. This CDR3 comprises 16 residues. After removal of 4 bases from V and 7 bases from J, the junction contained 9 bases not matched to a gene. CDR1 and CDR2 from the germline V gene are SEHNR and FQNEAQ (reference sequence). The CDR3 loop is CASSSGLAGGTNEQFF. DNA for the CDR3: TGTGCCAGCAGCTCCGGACTAGCGGGTGGAACTAATGAGCAGTTCTTC.

This clonotype was observed a few times. The chain is built from TRBV12-3 or TRBV12-4 and TRBJ2-1, with 8 bases fitting TRBD2. The CDR3 spans 19 residues. Losses at the gene ends were 4 bases for V and 0 bases for J; bases not matched to a gene: 14. The CDR3: CASSSPLAPSGRSYNEQFF. The CDR3 region has the DNA TGTGCCAGCAGTTCCCCGTTGGCGCCTAGCGGGCGCTCCTACAATGAGCAGTTCTTC.